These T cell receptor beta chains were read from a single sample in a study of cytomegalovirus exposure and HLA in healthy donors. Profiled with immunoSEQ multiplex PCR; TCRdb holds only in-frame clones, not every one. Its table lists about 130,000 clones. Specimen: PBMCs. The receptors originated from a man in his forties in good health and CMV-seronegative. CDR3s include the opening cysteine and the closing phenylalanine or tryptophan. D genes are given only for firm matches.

cdr3_aa: CASSPRSATTEAFF; cdr3_nt: TGTGCCAGCAGCCCCCGCAGCGCCACCACTGAAGCTTTCTTT; d_call: -; j_call: TRBJ1-1; v_call: TRBV7-6
cdr3_aa: CASSIGREGVYGYTF; cdr3_nt: TGTGCCAGTAGTATAGGCAGGGAAGGGGTCTATGGCTACACCTTC; d_call: -; j_call: TRBJ1-2; v_call: TRBV19
cdr3_aa: CASSPFLAGFTSSTDTQYF; cdr3_nt: TGTGCCAGCAGCCCCTTCCTAGCGGGATTTACCTCTAGCACAGATACGCAGTATTTT; d_call: TRBD2; j_call: TRBJ2-3; v_call: TRBV7-3
cdr3_aa: CASSLEHPRSYEQYF; cdr3_nt: TGCGCCAGCAGCTTGGAGCATCCTAGGAGCTACGAGCAGTACTTC; d_call: -; j_call: TRBJ2-7; v_call: TRBV5-1
cdr3_aa: CASSLRVTGTGYNEQFF; cdr3_nt: TGTGCCAGCAGTTTAAGGGTTACAGGAACTGGATACAATGAGCAGTTCTTC; d_call: -; j_call: TRBJ2-1; v_call: TRBV27
cdr3_aa: CASTRADTQYF; cdr3_nt: TGTGCCAGCACGAGGGCGGATACGCAGTATTTT; d_call: -; j_call: TRBJ2-3; v_call: TRBV11-3
cdr3_aa: CASSQIDSGAYEQYF; cdr3_nt: TGCGCCAGCAGCCAAATAGACAGTGGCGCCTACGAGCAGTACTTC; d_call: -; j_call: TRBJ2-7; v_call: TRBV4-1
cdr3_aa: CASSFGASGTGRTDTQYF; cdr3_nt: TGTGCCAGCAGCTTTGGTGCCAGCGGGACGGGGCGCACAGATACGCAGTATTTT; d_call: TRBD2; j_call: TRBJ2-3; v_call: TRBV7-9
cdr3_aa: CASSHLGTSGTTSTDTQYF; cdr3_nt: TGTGCCAGCAGTCATCTTGGGACTAGCGGGACAACCTCCACAGATACGCAGTATTTT; d_call: TRBD2; j_call: TRBJ2-3; v_call: TRBV28
cdr3_aa: CASTLGGPYEQYF; cdr3_nt: TGTGCCAGCACCTTGGGAGGGCCCTACGAGCAGTACTTC; d_call: TRBD2; j_call: TRBJ2-7; v_call: TRBV5-6
cdr3_aa: CASSLVTGLAVNEQFF; cdr3_nt: TGTGCCAGCAGCTTAGTCACGGGACTAGCGGTTAATGAGCAGTTCTTC; d_call: TRBD2; j_call: TRBJ2-1; v_call: TRBV7-9
cdr3_aa: CASSGTFNEQFF; cdr3_nt: TGTGCCAGCAGCGGGACTTTCAATGAGCAGTTCTTC; d_call: -; j_call: TRBJ2-1; v_call: TRBV11-3
cdr3_aa: CASSLHGTGGPLGYTF; cdr3_nt: TGTGCCAGCAGCTTGCACGGGACAGGGGGGCCCCTAGGCTACACCTTC; d_call: TRBD1; j_call: TRBJ1-2; v_call: TRBV5-6
cdr3_aa: CASSSGQTNTEAFF; cdr3_nt: TGTGCCAGCAGCAGCGGACAGACGAACACTGAAGCTTTCTTT; d_call: -; j_call: TRBJ1-1; v_call: TRBV11-2
cdr3_aa: CASSQLRGTAGDTGELFF; cdr3_nt: TGCGCCAGCAGCCAATTACGCGGGACCGCGGGGGACACCGGGGAGCTGTTTTTT; d_call: TRBD2; j_call: TRBJ2-2; v_call: TRBV4-1
cdr3_aa: CASSTGINSPLHF; cdr3_nt: TGCGCCAGCAGCACAGGGATTAATTCACCCCTCCACTTT; d_call: -; j_call: TRBJ1-6; v_call: TRBV4-1
cdr3_aa: CASRSREGTSYEQYF; cdr3_nt: TGTGCCAGCAGATCGCGGGAGGGAACATCCTACGAGCAGTACTTC; d_call: TRBD2; j_call: TRBJ2-7; v_call: TRBV28
cdr3_aa: CASTQTGYNEQFF; cdr3_nt: TGTGCCAGCACCCAGACGGGATACAATGAGCAGTTCTTC; d_call: -; j_call: TRBJ2-1; v_call: TRBV11-2
cdr3_aa: CASSEALAVYGYTF; cdr3_nt: TGTGCCAGCAGTGAAGCCTTGGCGGTGTATGGCTACACCTTC; d_call: -; j_call: TRBJ1-2; v_call: TRBV2
cdr3_aa: CASSVVASGSGEGTQYF; cdr3_nt: TGTGCCAGCAGCGTAGTGGCTAGCGGGAGCGGGGAAGGGACCCAGTACTTC; d_call: TRBD2; j_call: TRBJ2-5; v_call: TRBV9
cdr3_aa: CASSSTSGVWDEQFF; cdr3_nt: TGTGCCAGCAGCTCGACTAGCGGAGTTTGGGATGAGCAGTTCTTC; d_call: TRBD2; j_call: TRBJ2-1; v_call: TRBV7-9
cdr3_aa: CASSFPGGYFTENTEAFF; cdr3_nt: TGTGCCAGCAGTTTCCCCGGCGGGTACTTCACGGAGAACACTGAAGCTTTCTTT; d_call: -; j_call: TRBJ1-1; v_call: TRBV28
cdr3_aa: CASSPRLAGASTDTQYF; cdr3_nt: TGTGCCAGCAGCCCAAGACTAGCGGGAGCTAGCACAGATACGCAGTATTTT; d_call: TRBD2; j_call: TRBJ2-3; v_call: TRBV11-2
cdr3_aa: CASSLEQAAAQHF; cdr3_nt: TGTGCCAGCAGCTTAGAACAGGCTGCGGCCCAGCATTTT; d_call: -; j_call: TRBJ1-5; v_call: TRBV7-9